Listed here are 24 T cell receptor beta chains from one sample, sequenced in a study of cytomegalovirus exposure and HLA in healthy donors. PCR primers comprised 60 Vbeta and 13 Jbeta primers. The method was immunoSEQ multiplex PCR; TCRdb's version includes in-frame clones alone and lacks a portion of them. The table has about 37,000 clones, 75% to 85% seen once. Sequencing was done on a sample of PBMCs. The receptors here all came from a woman between 40 and 55 years old in good health and CMV-seronegative.

V and J are TRBV5-6 and TRBJ1-2; D remains unclear. From germline, CDR1 is SGHDT and CDR2 YYEEEE. CDR3 length: 12 amino acids. Trimming cost V 4 bases and J 8 bases, with 12 bases left between them. The CDR3 sequence is CASSAGRQGYTF. In nucleotides, the CDR3 is TGTGCCAGCAGCGCGGGAAGGCAAGGCTACACCTTC.

The CDR3 is CASRFTTVYNSPLHF. The CDR3 nucleotides read TGTGCCAGCAGGTTCACGACAGTTTATAATTCACCCCTCCACTTT. V is TRBV6-5 and J is TRBJ1-6; D is perhaps TRBD1 (5 bases). The germline gives CDR1 MNHEY, CDR2 SVGAGI. The CDR3 spans 15 residues. V lost 6 bases and J 4 bases, leaving 13 bases between the germline ends.

The chain has TRBV7-9 and TRBJ2-3; TRBD2 agrees at 11 bases. Germline V gene lookup returns CDR1 SEHNR and CDR2 FQNEAQ (reference sequence). This CDR3 has 19 amino acids. Germline trimming cut 4 bases from V and 0 bases from J; bases unmatched to any gene: 12. The DNA of the CDR3 is TGTGCCAGCAGCTCAAGAGTAGCGGGGGGGCGGCGGAGCACAGATACGCAGTATTTT. Protein product: CASSSRVAGGRRSTDTQYF.

This sequence joins TRBV5-6 and TRBJ2-5, with 11 positions matching TRBD2. Germline-derived CDR1 and CDR2 are SGHDT and YYEEEE. The CDR3 extends over 15 amino acids. Losses at the gene ends were 3 bases for V and 1 base for J; bases not matched to a gene: 2. The CDR3 sequence: CASSYLAGGQETQYF. In DNA, the CDR3 is TGTGCCAGCAGCTATCTAGCGGGGGGCCAAGAGACCCAGTACTTC. The variable domain in full, with the rest retrieved from reference TRBV5-6 and TRBJ2-5, is DAGVTQSPTHLIKTRGQQVTLRCSPKSGHDTVSWYQQALGQGPQFIFQYYEEEERQRGNFPDRFSGHQFPNYSSELNVNALLLGDSALYLCASSYLAGGQETQYFGPGTRLLVL.

The chain links TRBV19 to TRBJ1-6; TRBD1 matches at 8 bases. CDR1 and CDR2 from the germline V gene are LNHDA and SQIVND (reference sequence). This CDR3 is built from 17 residues. V dropped 3 bases and J dropped 10; count of bases not matched to a gene: 14. The CDR3 reads CASSIERWAGGDSPLHF. Written as DNA, the CDR3 is TGTGCCAGTAGTATCGAGAGGTGGGCAGGGGGCGACTCACCCCTCCACTTT. The full variable domain, completed using reference TRBV19 and TRBJ1-6, is DGGITQSPKYLFRKEGQNVTLSCEQNLNHDAMYWYRQDPGQGLRLIYYSQIVNDFQKGDIAEGYSVSREKKESFPLTVTSAQKNPTAFYLCASSIERWAGGDSPLHFGNGTRLTVT.

The V call is TRBV2, the J call TRBJ1-6, with D possibly TRBD1 on 5 matching bases. Germline CDR1 SNHLY, CDR2 FYNNEI. The CDR3 runs 13 residues. V lost 5 bases to trimming and J lost 7 bases, with 9 bases between them. The CDR3 reads CASSPRENSPLHF. DNA of the CDR3: TGTGCCAGCAGTCCCAGGGAAAATTCACCCCTCCACTTT.

This sequence joins TRBV7-2 and TRBJ1-2; unclear D gene. The CDR3 covers 15 residues. The germline V gene has CDR1 SGHTA and CDR2 FQGNSA. V lost 0 bases, J lost 7 bases, and 15 bases lay in between. The CDR3 coding sequence is TGTGCCAGCAGCTTAGCGCAAGGAGTTTCTTCTGGCTACACCTTC. Its translation: CASSLAQGVSSGYTF.

This chain connects TRBV6-1 to TRBJ1-1; unclear D gene. The CDR3 has 12 amino acids. The germline CDR1 and CDR2 sequences are MNHNS and SASEGT. Trimming took off 6 bases at V and 2 bases at J, with 7 bases between the two ends. The CDR3, as DNA: TGTGCCAGCAGACGACACAACACTGAAGCTTTCTTT. Encoded protein: CASRRHNTEAFF.

The CDR3 DNA follows: TGTGCCAGCAGCTTAGCCGGGACAGGATTAAACATTCAGTACTTC. Translated: CASSLAGTGLNIQYF. This sequence joins TRBV7-2 and TRBJ2-4; 8 positions agree with TRBD1. The CDR3 covers 15 residues. Per germline, CDR1 SGHTA and CDR2 FQGNSA. Germline trimming cut 0 bases from V and 6 bases from J; bases unmatched to any gene: 4. Drawing the rest from reference TRBV7-2 and TRBJ2-4, the complete variable domain is GAGVSQSPSNKVTEKGKDVELRCDPISGHTALYWYRQSLGQGLEFLIYFQGNSAPDKSGLPSDRFSAERTGGSVSTLTIQRTQQEDSAVYLCASSLAGTGLNIQYFGAGTRLSVL.

This sequence joins TRBV28 and TRBJ1-5, with 7 bases fitting TRBD1. V shed 5 bases, J shed 0 bases, and the junction held 10 bases outside the gene matches. The CDR3 is 17 amino acids. Per germline, CDR1 MDHEN and CDR2 SYDVKM. In DNA form, the CDR3 reads TGTGCCAGCAGTGAGTTCCGGGACAGAAATAGCAATCAGCCCCAGCATTTT. Its translation is CASSEFRDRNSNQPQHF. The full variable domain, with the rest looked up from reference TRBV28 and TRBJ1-5, is DVKVTQSSRYLVKRTGEKVFLECVQDMDHENMFWYRQDPGLGLRLIYFSYDVKMKEKGDIPEGYSVSREKKERFSLILESASTNQTSMYLCASSEFRDRNSNQPQHFGDGTRLSIL.

The CDR3, as DNA: TGTGCCAGCAGCTCCAGGGGGACGCCCCGGGATACGCAGTATTTT. This translates into CASSSRGTPRDTQYF. The chain employs TRBV4-2 and TRBJ2-3; 7 nucleotides agree with TRBD1. The CDR3 runs 15 residues. From germline, CDR1 is LGHNA and CDR2 YNFKEQ. With V trimmed by 5 bases and J by 6 bases, 11 bases remained unmatched.

The chain carries TRBV7-9 and TRBJ2-2; D possibly corresponds to TRBD1 (6 bases). Germline CDR1 SEHNR, CDR2 FQNEAQ (reference sequence). The CDR3 has 17 residues. V lost 4 bases and J lost 0, with 15 bases in between. DNA for the CDR3: TGTGCCAGCAGCTCCCGTTGGGGGACACCGAACACCGGGGAGCTGTTTTTT. The encoded protein is CASSSRWGTPNTGELFF.

V gene TRBV7-8 combines with J gene TRBJ2-3; D is possibly TRBD1 (5 bases). V was shortened by 5 bases and J by 6 bases, with 21 bases between the two germline ends. The germline V gene encodes CDR1 SGHVS and CDR2 FQNEAQ. The CDR3 contains 16 residues. CDR3 nucleotides: TGTGCCAGCAGCCCTAGGGGTGGGCAGATCCCCGATACGCAGTATTTT. This gives the protein CASSPRGGQIPDTQYF.

The rearrangement uses TRBV6-1 and TRBJ2-7; D may be TRBD1 (6 bases). The CDR3 is 15 amino acids. CDR1 and CDR2 from the germline V gene are MNHNS and SASEGT. Trimming removed 7 bases from V and 0 bases from J, with 16 bases in between. In DNA, the CDR3 is TGTGCCAGCAACCCGAATATGGACAGCTCCTACGAGCAGTACGTC. Its translation: CASNPNMDSSYEQYV.

This clone was detected only once. The chain recombines TRBV2 with TRBJ1-6; D is possibly TRBD1 (5 bases). The CDR3 spans 13 residues. V lost 0 bases to trimming and J lost 11 bases, with 8 bases between them. In germline, CDR1 is SNHLY, CDR2 FYNNEI. CDR3 nucleotide sequence: TGTGCCAGCAGTGAAGCGGGGCTGCCACCCCTCCACTTT. Protein sequence: CASSEAGLPPLHF.

The V and J genes are TRBV7-9 and TRBJ1-2; no clear D gene. Germline V CDR1 and CDR2: SEHNR, FQNEAQ (reference sequence). V lost 1 base, J lost 7 bases, and 10 bases lay in between. The length of the CDR3 is 13 residues. In DNA, the CDR3 is TGTGCCAGCAGCTTAGAGCGTATTGGTGGCTACACCTTC. Translated: CASSLERIGGYTF.

The chain links TRBV6-6 to TRBJ1-1, with TRBD1 identical over 7 bases. Germline V gene sequence: CDR1 MNHNY, CDR2 SVGAGI (reference sequence). This CDR3 contains 13 residues. V shed 5 bases and J 5 bases; nucleotides not matched to a gene: 5. Here the CDR3 reads CASSIIQGTEAFF. The CDR3 coding sequence is TGTGCCAGCAGTATCATACAGGGGACTGAAGCTTTCTTT.

J is TRBJ2-1 and V is TRBV19; D gene ambiguous. Trimming removed 5 bases at V and 6 bases at J, with 17 bases between. The CDR3 covers 15 residues. Germline V gene sequence: CDR1 LNHDA, CDR2 SQIVND (reference sequence). This CDR3 reads CASSSLGLGGNEQFF. CDR3 bases: TGTGCCAGTAGTTCCCTGGGTCTAGGTGGCAATGAGCAGTTCTTC.

The gene calls are TRBV13 and TRBJ2-5, with 11 bases that match TRBD2. The DNA end favors TRBJ2-7, so the J call may be wrong. This CDR3 is 15 amino acids long. Germline CDR1 is PRHDT and CDR2 is FYEKMQ (reference sequence). In DNA form, the CDR3 reads TGTGCCAGCAGTTCGACTAGCGGGGCGTCGGACGAGCAGTACTTC. Protein product: CASSSTSGASDEQYF.

This sequence joins TRBV6-1 and TRBJ1-6; possible D gene TRBD1, 6 bases. V lost 2 bases and J 10 bases, leaving 18 bases between the germline ends. Germline CDR1 is MNHNS and CDR2 is SASEGT. The CDR3 loop spans 16 amino acids. CDR3 sequence (DNA): TGTGCCAGCAGTGAAACCTGGGACACTCTAGGGTCACCCCTCCACTTT. Translated: CASSETWDTLGSPLHF.

The chain couples TRBV5-4 to TRBJ2-3, with 9 bases lining up with TRBD2. The CDR3 contains 16 residues. Looked up from germline, CDR1 is SGHNT and CDR2 is YYREEE (reference sequence). V gave up 4 bases and J gave up 4 bases; unmatched junction bases: 10. CDR3 in DNA: TGTGCCAGCAGCCGTCCTCTGCGGGGGGGGGCAGATACGCAGTATTTT. Residues: CASSRPLRGGADTQYF. The variable domain in full, completed from reference TRBV5-4 and TRBJ2-3, reads ETGVTQSPTHLIKTRGQQVTLRCSSQSGHNTVSWYQQALGQGPQFIFQYYREEENGRGNFPPRFSGLQFPNYSSELNVNALELDDSALYLCASSRPLRGGADTQYFGPGTRLTVL.

The chain is built from TRBV19 and TRBJ1-4; D not certain. V gave up 8 bases and J gave up 2 bases, with 12 bases separating them. Germline CDR1 and CDR2: LNHDA and SQIVND (reference sequence). This CDR3 has 14 residues. This CDR3 is CASQARETNEKLFF. The CDR3 DNA is TGTGCCAGTCAAGCCCGGGAGACTAATGAAAAACTGTTTTTT.

The genes are TRBV7-2 and TRBJ1-2; D possibly corresponds to TRBD1 (6 bases). V lost 1 base and J 2 bases, leaving 14 bases between the germline ends. This CDR3 has 16 amino acids. The germline CDR1 and CDR2 sequences are SGHTA and FQGNSA. The CDR3 region is CASSLGLGQRNYGYTF. CDR3 DNA: TGTGCCAGCAGCTTAGGCCTCGGACAGAGAAACTATGGCTACACCTTC.

As for this clone: At one boundary the junction diverges from the germline segment, which might be a read error. The chain carries TRBV7-9 and TRBJ1-2, with 7 bases fitting TRBD1. CDR1 is SEHNR, CDR2 FQNEAQ, per germline (reference sequence). This CDR3 comprises 17 residues. This CDR3 is CSSSFGRRGQLGYGYTF. CDR3 DNA sequence: TGTTCCAGCAGCTTCGGCAGGAGGGGGCAACTTGGCTATGGCTACACCTTC.